The 25 T cell receptor beta chains below were found in one sample sequenced in a study of blood T cell repertoires in COVID-19 (dated by TCRdb to 2018 to 2020). Libraries came from the immunoSEQ multiplex PCR assay. Held by TCRdb, this immuneACCESS table contains in-frame sequences only and omits some clones. Under half of the omission traces to an unresolved V gene where checked; the cause of the rest is unknown. Counted in this sample were under 400,000 clones; around 87% of them appeared once. Roughly 2% of the sample lies in the top ten. Sequencing was carried out using PBMCs or T cells enriched from blood (not recorded which). The receptors come from a man aged 35-49 years in a cohort exposed to, infected with or recovered from COVID-19 (not recorded which).

V usage is TRBV4-2 and J usage is TRBJ2-3; 10 nucleotides agree with TRBD2. The CDR3 totals 16 residues. Germline V CDR1 and CDR2: LGHNA, YNFKEQ. Trimming removed 0 bases from V and 2 bases from J; junction bases left unmatched: 2. This CDR3 is CASSQEGTSDTDTQYF. CDR3 sequence (DNA): TGTGCCAGCAGCCAAGAGGGGACTAGCGACACAGATACGCAGTATTTT.

The V gene is TRBV10-3, the J gene TRBJ2-3, with TRBD2 identical over 8 bases. CDR3 length: 14 amino acids. V shed 5 bases and J 4 bases; nucleotides not matched to a gene: 5. Germline CDR1 ENHRY, CDR2 SYGVKD. This chain's CDR3 is CAISNGRAPDTQYF. In nucleotides, the CDR3 is TGTGCCATCAGTAACGGGAGGGCCCCAGATACGCAGTATTTT.

This chain joins TRBV21-1 and TRBJ2-1; the listed D gene, TRBD2, was not tested against the DNA. TRBV21-1 is noted as a pseudogene. The length of the CDR3 is 17 residues. The CDR3, as DNA: TGTGCCAGCAGCAAGGGACTAGCGGGAGGGCCTGAGTATGAGCAGTTCTTC. It yields the protein CASSKGLAGGPEYEQFF.

The chain has TRBV29-1 and TRBJ2-7; D gene uncertain. Trimming took 4 bases from V and 2 from J, leaving 12 bases between them. The CDR3 spans 13 residues. Germline V lookup: CDR1 SQVTM, CDR2 ANQGSEA. The CDR3 DNA sequence: TGCAGCGTTGCCCGCGTGTTTCCCTACGAGCAGTACTTC. Its translation is CSVARVFPYEQYF.

The J gene is TRBJ1-6, the V gene TRBV4-2; 10 bases fit TRBD1. Germline loops: CDR1 LGHNA, CDR2 YNFKEQ. V shed 2 bases, J shed 5 bases, and the junction held 3 bases outside the gene matches. The CDR3 extends over 16 amino acids. CDR3 in amino acids: CASSQPGQGNNSPLHF. The CDR3 DNA reads as TGTGCCAGCAGCCAACCGGGACAGGGGAATAATTCACCCCTCCACTTT.

This clone has just one count. This chain's CDR3 is CASRSGLLSGNTIYF. The CDR3 coding sequence is TGTGCCAGCAGGTCGGGGTTACTCTCTGGAAACACCATATATTTT. The chain links TRBV21-1 to TRBJ1-3. TRBV21-1 is flagged as a pseudogene. The CDR3 length is 15 residues.

This clone occurred a few times. V is TRBV2 and J is TRBJ1-1; D remains unclear. This CDR3 contains 13 residues. V was trimmed by 7 bases and J by 10 bases, leaving 19 bases between them. In germline, CDR1 is SNHLY, CDR2 FYNNEI. CDR3 in amino acids: CASTLGVQSGAFF. CDR3 sequence (DNA): TGTGCCAGCACTCTCGGGGTTCAGTCGGGAGCTTTCTTT.

The chain combines TRBV4-2 with TRBJ2-7; 13 bases align to TRBD2. Germline CDR1 LGHNA, CDR2 YNFKEQ. The CDR3 runs 16 residues. J was trimmed by 4 bases and V by 0 bases; bases with no gene match: 3. In DNA, the CDR3 is TGTGCCAGCAGCCAAGATCAGGGACTAGCGGGATACGAGCAGTACTTC. Translating it yields CASSQDQGLAGYEQYF.

The chain links TRBV9 to TRBJ1-5; D might be TRBD1 (6 bases). CDR3 length: 14 amino acids. Germline V lookup: CDR1 SGDLS, CDR2 YYNGEE. Trimming pared 0 bases from V and 5 bases from J, leaving 9 bases between. The CDR3 DNA reads as TGTGCCAGCAGCGTAGCAGGGGAATATCAGCCCCAGCATTTT. Its translation: CASSVAGEYQPQHF.

This sequence joins TRBV6-5 and TRBJ2-1; TRBD1 matches 7 bases. The CDR3 loop spans 16 amino acids. V was clipped by 2 bases and J by 7 bases; unmatched bases: 11. Germline V lookup: CDR1 MNHEY, CDR2 SVGAGI. In DNA form, the CDR3 reads TGTGCCAGCAGTTACCTCCCTGACAGGGTTGGAAATGAGCAGTTCTTC. Its translation is CASSYLPDRVGNEQFF.

The J gene is TRBJ1-2, the V gene TRBV29-1; D is perhaps TRBD1 (6 bases). Trimming cost V 6 bases and J 2 bases, with 13 bases left between them. The CDR3 consists of 13 residues. Germline assignment: CDR1 SQVTM and CDR2 ANQGSEA. The DNA of the CDR3 is TGCAGCGTCCGGGGGGGGCAGAACTATGGCTACACCTTC. Translated, it gives CSVRGGQNYGYTF.

V is TRBV7-9 and J is TRBJ2-1; 7 bases map to TRBD2. The CDR3 totals 11 residues. With 5 bases clipped from V and 9 bases from J, the junction kept 1 base outside the gene matches. Germline V gene data show CDR1 as SEHNR and CDR2 as FQNEAQ (reference sequence). DNA for the CDR3: TGTGCCAGCAGCGGCGGGGGTGAGCAGTTCTTC. Its translation: CASSGGGEQFF.

The chain employs TRBV5-4 and TRBJ2-1, with 14 bases matching TRBD2. Looked up from germline, CDR1 is SGHNT and CDR2 is YYREEE (reference sequence). V shed 4 bases and J 9 bases; nucleotides not matched to a gene: 6. This CDR3 comprises 15 residues. CDR3 in amino acids: CASSPTSGRESEQFF. DNA of the CDR3: TGTGCCAGCAGCCCGACTAGCGGGAGGGAGAGTGAGCAGTTCTTC.

This chain connects TRBV6-1 to TRBJ2-7; 7 bases line up with TRBD1. Germline V gene lookup returns CDR1 MNHNS and CDR2 SASEGT. This CDR3 has 18 amino acids. Trimming took 0 bases from V and 0 from J; bases not matched to a gene: 11. The CDR3 coding sequence is TGTGCCAGCAGTGAAGCGGGTACAGGGGACCTTTTCTCCTACGAGCAGTACTTC. This gives the protein CASSEAGTGDLFSYEQYF.

In this sample, this clone turned up once. This sequence joins TRBV7-3 and TRBJ2-4, with TRBD2 matching over 10 bases. The germline CDR1 and CDR2 sequences are SGHTA and FQGTGA. The CDR3 is 17 residues long. V was clipped by 2 bases and J by 3 bases; unmatched bases: 7. CDR3: CASSLPGLADGKNIQYF. DNA for the CDR3: TGTGCCAGCAGCTTACCCGGACTAGCGGATGGCAAAAACATTCAGTACTTC.

This clone was observed a single time. The chain combines TRBV10-3 with TRBJ1-4; a possible D gene is TRBD1 (5 bases). Trimming shortened V by 0 bases and J by 7 bases, and 18 bases separated the two germline ends. CDR1 and CDR2 from the germline V gene are ENHRY and SYGVKD. The CDR3 consists of 17 residues. The CDR3 sequence: CAISESYGTGLFEKLFF. The CDR3 coding sequence is TGTGCCATCAGTGAGTCGTATGGAACAGGTCTTTTTGAAAAACTGTTTTTT.

The J gene is TRBJ1-1, the V gene TRBV2; D is unresolved. V gave up 4 bases and J gave up 5 bases, with 11 bases separating them. Germline CDR1 is SNHLY and CDR2 is FYNNEI. This CDR3 comprises 13 residues. The CDR3 loop reads CASSGQTRTEAFF. CDR3 sequence (DNA): TGTGCCAGCAGTGGTCAGACGAGGACTGAAGCTTTCTTT. The whole variable domain, remainder taken from reference TRBV2 and TRBJ1-1, is EPEVTQTPSHQVTQMGQEVILRCVPISNHLYFYWYRQILGQKVEFLVSFYNNEISEKSEIFDDQFSVERPDGSNFTLKIRSTKLEDSAMYFCASSGQTRTEAFFGQGTRLTVV.

V and J are TRBV6-5 and TRBJ2-3; TRBD2 matches 8 bases. The V segment lost 4 bases and the J segment 3 bases; nucleotides outside the gene matches: 3. This CDR3 has 14 residues. CDR1 and CDR2 from the germline V gene are MNHEY and SVGAGI. CDR3 sequence reads: CASSWGGRTDTQYF. The DNA of the CDR3 is TGTGCCAGCAGTTGGGGCGGGAGGACAGATACGCAGTATTTT.

The chain carries TRBV7-9 and TRBJ1-2; 7 bases fit TRBD1. The CDR3 is made up of 13 amino acids. Per the germline V gene, CDR1 is SEHNR and CDR2 is FQNEAQ (reference sequence). Trimming took 3 bases from V and 7 from J; bases not matched to a gene: 5. The CDR3 protein is CASSFGTVSGYTF. CDR3 nucleotides: TGTGCCAGCAGCTTCGGGACAGTAAGTGGCTACACCTTC.

V usage is TRBV27 and J usage is TRBJ2-1, with 9 bases fitting TRBD2. The CDR3 covers 16 residues. Trimming removed 2 bases from V and 7 bases from J; junction bases left unmatched: 9. Per germline, CDR1 MNHEY and CDR2 SMNVEV (reference sequence). The CDR3 is CASSLTPRTSANEQFF. In nucleotides, the CDR3 is TGTGCCAGCAGTTTAACACCACGGACTAGCGCGAATGAGCAGTTCTTC.

The J gene is TRBJ1-3, the V gene TRBV6-5; tentative D call: TRBD1 (5 bases). The CDR3 totals 12 residues. Trimming stripped 6 bases from V and 2 bases from J, with 5 bases between. In germline, CDR1 is MNHEY, CDR2 SVGAGI. The CDR3 reads CASRGPGNTIYF. The CDR3 region has the DNA TGTGCCAGCAGGGGGCCTGGAAACACCATATATTTT.

Points on this clone: The sample carries other DNA sequences with the same CDR3. The chain couples TRBV5-1 to TRBJ2-7, with 7 positions matching TRBD2. In germline, CDR1 is SGHRS, CDR2 YFSETQ. J was trimmed by 1 base and V by 0 bases; bases with no gene match: 4. This CDR3 has 15 residues. CDR3 loop: CASSLGGLPSYEQYF. The CDR3 DNA is TGCGCCAGCAGCTTGGGGGGACTACCATCCTACGAGCAGTACTTC.

This sequence joins TRBV19 and TRBJ2-7; 8 positions agree with TRBD2. From germline, CDR1 is LNHDA and CDR2 SQIVND (reference sequence). J lost 5 bases, V lost 10 bases, and 19 bases had no gene match. This CDR3 is 16 amino acids long. CDR3 nucleotide sequence: TGTGCCAACCCCCTAGGCGGGACGGGAGGGTGCCACGAGCAGTACTTC. Amino acids: CANPLGGTGGCHEQYF. The full variable domain, in which reference TRBV19 and TRBJ2-7 provide the parts outside the CDR3, is DGGITQSPKYLFRKEGQNVTLSCEQNLNHDAMYWYRQDPGQGLRLIYYSQIVNDFQKGDIAEGYSVSREKKESFPLTVTSAQKNPTAFYLCANPLGGTGGCHEQYFGPGTRLTVT.

J is TRBJ1-1 and V is TRBV5-6; 9 bases agree with TRBD1. Germline V lookup: CDR1 SGHDT, CDR2 YYEEEE. The CDR3 loop spans 15 amino acids. V lost 0 bases to trimming and J lost 5 bases; unmatched junction nucleotides: 5. The CDR3 DNA follows: TGTGCCAGCAGCTTGGGGGACAGGGCGGGAACTGAAGCTTTCTTT. This codes for CASSLGDRAGTEAFF.

This clone was seen just once. CDR3 amino acids: CASSEQGALSSYNEQFF. The CDR3, as DNA: TGTGCCAGCAGTGAACAGGGGGCCCTAAGCTCCTACAATGAGCAGTTCTTC. This chain joins TRBV6-1 and TRBJ2-1; 8 bases map to TRBD1. Germline CDR1 is MNHNS and CDR2 is SASEGT. The trim removed 2 bases at V and 0 bases at J, leaving 6 bases unmatched. This CDR3 contains 17 residues.